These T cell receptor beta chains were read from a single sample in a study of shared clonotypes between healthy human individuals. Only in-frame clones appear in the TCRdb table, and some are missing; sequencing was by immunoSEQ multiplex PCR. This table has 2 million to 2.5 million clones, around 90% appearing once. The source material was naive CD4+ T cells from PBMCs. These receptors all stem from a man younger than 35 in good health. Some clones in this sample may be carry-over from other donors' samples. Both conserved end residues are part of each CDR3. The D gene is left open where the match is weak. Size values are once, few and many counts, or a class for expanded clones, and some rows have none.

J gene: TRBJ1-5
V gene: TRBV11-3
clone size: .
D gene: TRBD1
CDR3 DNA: TGTGCCAGCAGCCCCCCGGCGCTCGGACAGGGGAAAGTATTCCCACAGCCCCAGCATTTT
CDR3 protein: CASSPPALGQGKVFPQPQHF

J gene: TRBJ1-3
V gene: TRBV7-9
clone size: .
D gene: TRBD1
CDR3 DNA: TGTGCCAGCAGCCCAGGGGACAGCGTAGGAAACACCATATATTTT
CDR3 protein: CASSPGDSVGNTIYF

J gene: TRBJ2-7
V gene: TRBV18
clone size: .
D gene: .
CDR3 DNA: TGTGCCAGCTCGCCAGGGACTCCACGATACGAGAGGTACTTC
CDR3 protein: CASSPGTPRYERYF

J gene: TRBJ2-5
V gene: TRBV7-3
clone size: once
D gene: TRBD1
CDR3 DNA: TGTGCCAGCAGCTCCACCGGGACAGCAGAAGAGACCCAGTACTTC
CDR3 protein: CASSSTGTAEETQYF

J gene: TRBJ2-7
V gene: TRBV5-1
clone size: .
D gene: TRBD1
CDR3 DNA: TGCGCCAGCAGCTTACAGGGGTCCCTCTACGAGCAGTACTTC
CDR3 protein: CASSLQGSLYEQYF

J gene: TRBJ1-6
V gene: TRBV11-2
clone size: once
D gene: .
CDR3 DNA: TGTGCCAGCGGGGCCTCCGGGACGGATTCACCCCTCCACTTT
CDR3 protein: CASGASGTDSPLHF

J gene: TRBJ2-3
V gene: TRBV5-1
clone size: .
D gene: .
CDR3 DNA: TGCGCCAGCAGCTTGGGGCAGGGCGTGAAAGATACGCAGTATTTT
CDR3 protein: CASSLGQGVKDTQYF

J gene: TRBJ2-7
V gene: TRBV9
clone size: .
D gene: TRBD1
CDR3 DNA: TGTGCCAGCAGCGTAGAAGGGACAGGGGTTTCGGTCCGCTACTTC
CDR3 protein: CASSVEGTGVSVRYF

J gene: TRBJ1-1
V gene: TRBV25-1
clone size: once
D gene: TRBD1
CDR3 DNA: TGTGCCAGCAGTGAATACAGGGGGGAAGCGGCTGAAGCTTTCTTT
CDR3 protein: CASSEYRGEAAEAFF

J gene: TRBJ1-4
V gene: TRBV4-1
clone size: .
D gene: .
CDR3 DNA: TGCGCCAGCAGCAGGGCCCCCGGAAAACTGTTTTTT
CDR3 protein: CASSRAPGKLFF

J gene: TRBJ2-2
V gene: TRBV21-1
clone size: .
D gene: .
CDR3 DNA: TGTGCCAGCAGCAAAGTTGGTAGTAGCCGGTTTGGCGGGGAGCTGTTTTTT
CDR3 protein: CASSKVGSSRFGGELFF

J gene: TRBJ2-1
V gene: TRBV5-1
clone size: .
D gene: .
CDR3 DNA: TGCGCCAGCAGCCCCCCGGAGTACAATGAGCAGTTCTTC
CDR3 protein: CASSPPEYNEQFF

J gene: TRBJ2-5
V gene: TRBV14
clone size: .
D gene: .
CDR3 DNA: TGTGCCAGCAGTTGGAGTCACGTTGGAGAGACCCAGTACTTC
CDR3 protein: CASSWSHVGETQYF

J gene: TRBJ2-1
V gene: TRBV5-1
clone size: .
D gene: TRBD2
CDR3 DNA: TGCGCCAGCAGCCAGAGCGGGAGTAGGAATGAGCAGTTCTTC
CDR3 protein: CASSQSGSRNEQFF

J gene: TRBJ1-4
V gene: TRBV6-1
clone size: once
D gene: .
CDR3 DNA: TGTGCCAGCAGTGAAGGCGGAACTAATGAAAAACTGTTTTTT
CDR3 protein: CASSEGGTNEKLFF

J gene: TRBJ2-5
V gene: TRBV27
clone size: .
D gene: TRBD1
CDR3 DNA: TGTGCCACAAGGACAGGGGCTGAGACCCAGTACTTC
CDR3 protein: CATRTGAETQYF

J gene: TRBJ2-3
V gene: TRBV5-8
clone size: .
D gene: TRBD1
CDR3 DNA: TGTGCCAGCAGCAAAGCCGGGACAGCTAGCACAGATACGCAGTATTTT
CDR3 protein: CASSKAGTASTDTQYF

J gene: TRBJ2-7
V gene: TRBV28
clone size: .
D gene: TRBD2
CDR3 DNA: TGTGCCAGCAGTTTCCCGTCAGGGAGGGTGAACGAGCAGTACTTC
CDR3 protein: CASSFPSGRVNEQYF

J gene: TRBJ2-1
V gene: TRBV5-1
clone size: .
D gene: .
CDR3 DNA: TGCGCCAGCAGCTTGGTTCCCCAGGGGAGAAATGAGCAGTTCTTC
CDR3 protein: CASSLVPQGRNEQFF

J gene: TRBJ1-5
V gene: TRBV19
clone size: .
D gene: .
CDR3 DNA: TGTGCCAGTAGTACCCCCGGTCATAGCAATCAGCCCCAGCATTTT
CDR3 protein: CASSTPGHSNQPQHF

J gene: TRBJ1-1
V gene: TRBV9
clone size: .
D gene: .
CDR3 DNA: TGTGCCAGCAGCAGAGCCAGAGGGGGGAGCACTGAAGCTTTCTTT
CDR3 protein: CASSRARGGSTEAFF

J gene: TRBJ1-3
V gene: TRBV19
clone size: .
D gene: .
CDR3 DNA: TGTGCCAGTAGTCTGTTCGTGGACAGACCTCTCTACTCTGGAAACACCATATATTTT
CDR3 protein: CASSLFVDRPLYSGNTIYF

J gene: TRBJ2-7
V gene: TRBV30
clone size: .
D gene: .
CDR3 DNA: TGTGCCTGGAGTAGGGGTGGGACGGGAACCTACGAGCAGTACTTC
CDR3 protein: CAWSRGGTGTYEQYF

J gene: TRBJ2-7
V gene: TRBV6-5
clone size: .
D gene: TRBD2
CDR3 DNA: TGTGCCAGCAGAAAGACTAGCGGGAGTAGCCACGAGCAGTACTTC
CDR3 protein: CASRKTSGSSHEQYF

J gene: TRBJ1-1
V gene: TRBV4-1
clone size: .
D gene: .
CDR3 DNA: TGCGCCAGCAGCCAGGCTCAGGCCATGAACACTGAAGCTTTCTTT
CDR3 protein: CASSQAQAMNTEAFF

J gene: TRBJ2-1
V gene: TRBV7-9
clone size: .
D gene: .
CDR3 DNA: TGTGCCAGCAGGGAGAGGGGGACCGGGGAAAATGAGCAGTTCTTC
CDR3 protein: CASRERGTGENEQFF

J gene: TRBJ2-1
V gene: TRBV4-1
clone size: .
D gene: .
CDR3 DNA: TGCGCCAGCAGCTCCCGGACTGGAAAGGAGGGCGATGAGCAGTTCTTC
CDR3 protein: CASSSRTGKEGDEQFF

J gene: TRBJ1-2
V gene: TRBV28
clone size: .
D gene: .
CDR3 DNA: TGTGCCAGCAGTTCCTGGGACAAAGCTAACTATGGCTACACCTTC
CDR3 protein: CASSSWDKANYGYTF

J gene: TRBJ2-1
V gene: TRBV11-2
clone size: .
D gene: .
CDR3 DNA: TGTGCCAGCAGCTTAGCGGGTAGGGAGCAGTTCTTC
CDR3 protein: CASSLAGREQFF

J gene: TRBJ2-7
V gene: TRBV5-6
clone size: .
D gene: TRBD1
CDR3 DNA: TGTGCCAGCAGCCTTCCGGGGACAGGGAGCTCCGAGCAGTACTTC
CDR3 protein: CASSLPGTGSSEQYF

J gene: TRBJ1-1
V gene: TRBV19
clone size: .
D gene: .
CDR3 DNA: TGTGCCAGTAGTATAGGGACAAAGAACACTGAAGCTTTCTTT
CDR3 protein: CASSIGTKNTEAFF

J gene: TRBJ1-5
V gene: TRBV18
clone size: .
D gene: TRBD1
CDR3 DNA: TGTGCCAGCTCACCACCGGGACAGAAAAATCAGCCCCAGCATTTT
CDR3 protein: CASSPPGQKNQPQHF